The next 8 T cell receptor beta chains were all read from a single sample in a study of blood T cell repertoires in COVID-19. Libraries were prepared by immunoSEQ multiplex PCR; TCRdb keeps only in-frame clonotypes and omits some of them. The data contain 300,000 to 350,000 clones, around 80% of them seen just once; the ten biggest clones take up 2.5% to 3%. Specimen: peripheral blood. The origin of the receptors is a man aged 25 to 40 with active or convalescent COVID-19.

The J gene is TRBJ2-3, the V gene TRBV9; D gene ambiguous. Germline loops: CDR1 SGDLS, CDR2 YYNGEE. Trimming cost V 0 bases and J 5 bases, with 16 bases left between them. The CDR3 length is 16 residues. The CDR3 sequence is CASSVEERLYGDTQYF. The CDR3 DNA follows: TGTGCCAGCAGCGTAGAGGAGCGACTTTATGGAGATACGCAGTATTTT.

This clone was detected only a few times. The chain recombines TRBV19 with TRBJ1-1, with D possibly being TRBD1 (5 bases). The V gene's germline CDR1 is LNHDA and CDR2 SQIVND (reference sequence). The ends were cut back, 1 base at V and 5 bases at J, with 14 bases in the middle. This CDR3 has 15 amino acids. The CDR3 coding sequence is TGTGCCAGTAGTATAGGTGGGGCAGCGGGGACTGAAGCTTTCTTT. This gives the protein CASSIGGAAGTEAFF.

This chain uses TRBV24-1 with TRBJ2-3; D ambiguous. This CDR3 is built from 13 residues. CDR1 is KGHDR and CDR2 is SFDVKD in the germline V gene. Trimming pared 6 bases from V and 1 base from J, leaving 7 bases between. The CDR3 DNA reads as TGTGCCACCAGTTTCCAGGGCACAGATACGCAGTATTTT. This encodes CATSFQGTDTQYF.

Details on this clone: A junction end diverges from the germline sequence, so it may reflect a read error. CDR3 DNA: TGTGCCAGCAGGAGGGAGAACGCTGAAGCTTTCTTT. Protein sequence: CASRRENAEAFF. The chain combines TRBV25-1 with TRBJ1-1, with D unclear. This CDR3 has 12 residues. CDR1 and CDR2 from the germline V gene are MGHDK and SYGVNS. The full variable domain, its missing parts supplied by reference TRBV25-1 and TRBJ1-1, is EADIYQTPRYLVIGTGKKITLECSQTMGHDKMYWYQQDPGMELHLIHYSYGVNSTEKGDLSSESTVSRIRTEHFPLTLESARPSHTSQYLCASRRENAEAFFGQGTRLTVV.

This chain links TRBV18 with TRBJ1-1, with D unresolved. Trimming shortened V by 3 bases and J by 3 bases, and 11 bases separated the two germline ends. CDR1 and CDR2 (germline): KGHSH, LQKENI. The CDR3 contains 14 residues. CDR3 DNA: TGTGCCAGCTCACCTCGGAGCCCATACACTGAAGCTTTCTTT. This encodes CASSPRSPYTEAFF.

This sequence joins TRBV2 and TRBJ2-5, with D perhaps matching TRBD2 (7 bases). Germline CDR1 SNHLY, CDR2 FYNNEI. Trimming removed 11 bases from V and 9 bases from J, with 25 bases in between. The CDR3 contains 14 residues. The CDR3 nucleotides read TGTGCCGGAGGGGGGGGAACACAAGAGAGGGCCCAGTACTTC. This encodes CAGGGGTQERAQYF.

The rearrangement links TRBV30 to TRBJ2-6, with 7 bases lining up with TRBD1. V lost 3 bases and J lost 0; bases outside the gene matches: 8. CDR1 is GTSNPN and CDR2 is SVGIG in the germline V gene (reference sequence). The CDR3 has 17 amino acids. CDR3 sequence reads: CAWSWTGINSGANVLTF. CDR3 DNA: TGTGCCTGGAGCTGGACAGGCATTAACTCTGGGGCCAACGTCCTGACTTTC. The variable domain in full, with the rest retrieved from reference TRBV30 and TRBJ2-6, is SQTIHQWPATLVQPVGSPLSLECTVEGTSNPNLYWYRQAAGRGLQLLFYSVGIGQISSEVPQNLSASRPQDRQFILSSKKLLLSDSGFYLCAWSWTGINSGANVLTFGAGSRLTVL.

This chain connects TRBV4-2 to TRBJ1-3, with D perhaps matching TRBD1 (5 bases). Germline V gene data show CDR1 as LGHNA and CDR2 as YNFKEQ. CDR3 size: 15 residues. V was pared by 0 bases and J by 6 bases, with 12 bases between. CDR3 DNA: TGTGCCAGCAGCCAAGAAGCAGGGACTGAAAACACCATATATTTT. Protein: CASSQEAGTENTIYF.